The T cell receptor beta chain under discussion was sequenced for a study of T-cell memory formation after mild COVID-19. About the study: Largely donor-specific sequence clusters came from a couple of donors.

TCRdb redid the calling of the 5' RACE reads with MiXCR, one entry per CDR3 protein. This table holds 150,000 to 200,000 distinct CDR3 sequences, around a third found once. This clonotype originated in an adult woman who had mild COVID-19 (a few samples of this study predate the infection). Cell type and time point are not known. Sequencing input: PBMCs or a T cell subset sorted from them (not recorded which).

CDR3 sequence: CASSFRPQPTYEQYF. CDR3 nucleotides: TGTGCCAGCAGCTTTCGACCACAGCCGACCTACGAGCAGTACTTC. The chain couples TRBV7-6 to TRBJ2-7; D gene uncertain. The CDR3 loop spans 15 amino acids. The V end was cut by 3 bases, the J end by 2 bases, with 14 bases between. Per the germline V gene, CDR1 is SGHVS and CDR2 is FNYEAQ.